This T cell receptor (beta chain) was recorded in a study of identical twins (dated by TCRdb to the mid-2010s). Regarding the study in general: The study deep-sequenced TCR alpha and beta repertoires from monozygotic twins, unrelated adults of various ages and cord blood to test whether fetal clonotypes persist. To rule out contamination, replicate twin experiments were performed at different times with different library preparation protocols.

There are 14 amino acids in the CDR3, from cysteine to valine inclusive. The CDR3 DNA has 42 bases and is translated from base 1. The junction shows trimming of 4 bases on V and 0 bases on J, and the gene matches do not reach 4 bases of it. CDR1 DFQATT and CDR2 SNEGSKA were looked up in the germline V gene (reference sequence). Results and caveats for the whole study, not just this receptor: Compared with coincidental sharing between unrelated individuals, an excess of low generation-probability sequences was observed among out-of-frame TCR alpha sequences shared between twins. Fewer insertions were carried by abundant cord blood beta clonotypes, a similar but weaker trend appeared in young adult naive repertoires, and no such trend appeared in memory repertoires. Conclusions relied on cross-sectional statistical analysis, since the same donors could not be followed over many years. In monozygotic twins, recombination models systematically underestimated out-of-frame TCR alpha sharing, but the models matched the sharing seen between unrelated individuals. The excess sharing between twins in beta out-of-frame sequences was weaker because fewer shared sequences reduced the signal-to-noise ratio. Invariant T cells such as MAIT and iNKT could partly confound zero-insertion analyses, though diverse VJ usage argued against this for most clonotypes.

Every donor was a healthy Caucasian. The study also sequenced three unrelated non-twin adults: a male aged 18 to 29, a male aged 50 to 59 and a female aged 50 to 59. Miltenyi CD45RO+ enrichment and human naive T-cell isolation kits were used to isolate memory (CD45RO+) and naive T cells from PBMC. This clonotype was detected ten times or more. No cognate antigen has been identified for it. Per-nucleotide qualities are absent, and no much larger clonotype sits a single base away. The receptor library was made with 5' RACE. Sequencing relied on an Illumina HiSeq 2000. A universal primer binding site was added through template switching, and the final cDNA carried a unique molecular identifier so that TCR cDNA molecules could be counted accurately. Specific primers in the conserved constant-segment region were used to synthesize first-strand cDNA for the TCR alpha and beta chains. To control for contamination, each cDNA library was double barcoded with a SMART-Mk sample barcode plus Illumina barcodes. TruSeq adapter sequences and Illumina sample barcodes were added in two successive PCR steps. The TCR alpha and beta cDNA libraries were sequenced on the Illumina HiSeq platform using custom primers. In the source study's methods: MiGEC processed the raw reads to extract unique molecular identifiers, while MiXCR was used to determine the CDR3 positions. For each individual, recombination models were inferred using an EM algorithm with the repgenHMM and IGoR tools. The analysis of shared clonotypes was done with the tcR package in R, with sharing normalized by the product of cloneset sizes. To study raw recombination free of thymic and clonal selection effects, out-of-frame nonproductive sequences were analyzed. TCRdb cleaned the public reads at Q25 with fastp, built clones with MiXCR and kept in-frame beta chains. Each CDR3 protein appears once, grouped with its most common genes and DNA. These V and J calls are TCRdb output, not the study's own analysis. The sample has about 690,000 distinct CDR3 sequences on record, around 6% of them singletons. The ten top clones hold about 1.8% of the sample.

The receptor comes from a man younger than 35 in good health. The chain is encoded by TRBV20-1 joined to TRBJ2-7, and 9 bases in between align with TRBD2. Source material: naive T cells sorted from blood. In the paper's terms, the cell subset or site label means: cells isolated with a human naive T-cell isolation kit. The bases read TGCAGTGCTACCAGGACTAGCGACTCCTACGAGCAGTACGTC. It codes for CSATRTSDSYEQYV.